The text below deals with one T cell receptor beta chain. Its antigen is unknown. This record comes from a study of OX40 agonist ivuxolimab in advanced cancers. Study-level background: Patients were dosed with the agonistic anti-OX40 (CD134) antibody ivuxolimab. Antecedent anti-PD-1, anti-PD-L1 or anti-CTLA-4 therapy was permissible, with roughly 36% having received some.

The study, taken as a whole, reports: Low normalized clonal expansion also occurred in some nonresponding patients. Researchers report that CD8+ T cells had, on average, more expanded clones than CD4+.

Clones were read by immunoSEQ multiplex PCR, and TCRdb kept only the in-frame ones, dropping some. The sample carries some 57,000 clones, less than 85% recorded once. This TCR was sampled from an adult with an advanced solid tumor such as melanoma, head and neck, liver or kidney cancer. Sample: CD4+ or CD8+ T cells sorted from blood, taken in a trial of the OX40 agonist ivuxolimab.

The CDR3 loop is CASSSLSGTGKGETQYF. The CDR3 nucleotides are TGTGCCAGCAGTTCCCTTTCTGGGACAGGGAAAGGAGAGACCCAGTACTTC. This chain connects TRBV28 to TRBJ2-5; 9 bases map to TRBD1. The V and J ends lost 4 bases and 4 bases, in that order; junction bases with no gene match: 13. CDR3 length: 17 residues. CDR1 and CDR2 (germline): MDHEN, SYDVKM.